The 9 T cell receptor beta chains below were found in one sample sequenced in a study of follicular helper T cells after annual influenza vaccination. The protocol was immunoSEQ multiplex PCR, while the TCRdb copy is restricted to in-frame clones and leaves out a portion. In the table there are some 9,000 clones, just under 80% of which are singletons. Time point in this sample: 2014-2015 season, pre-vaccination. Source: CXCR5+ CD38- circulating T follicular helper cells from blood, taken on the day of influenza vaccination. The subset was: circulating Tfh, non-naive CD4+CXCR5+PD-1+ (ICOS+CD38+ or ICOS-CD38-). These receptors all stem from an adult who received the influenza vaccine.

This clone has a handful of counts. The chain employs TRBV7-3 and TRBJ2-5; D perhaps matches TRBD1 (7 bases). CDR3 length: 17 residues. The ends were cut back, 2 bases at V and 2 bases at J, with 18 bases in the middle. Germline assignment: CDR1 SGHTA and CDR2 FQGTGA. CDR3 amino acids: CASSLPGGTEEQETQYF. CDR3 in DNA: TGTGCCAGCAGCTTACCAGGGGGGACAGAAGAACAAGAGACCCAGTACTTC.

This clone was seen only once. The chain recombines TRBV28 with TRBJ1-4, with TRBD1 identical over 10 bases. The germline CDR1 and CDR2 sequences are MDHEN and SYDVKM. The CDR3 consists of 15 residues. J was trimmed by 6 bases and V by 7 bases; bases with no gene match: 8. CDR3 sequence: CASKRQGARDEKLFF. CDR3 bases: TGTGCCAGCAAAAGACAGGGGGCGCGGGATGAAAAACTGTTTTTT.

This sequence joins TRBV5-6 and TRBJ2-1; D not resolved. The CDR3 loop spans 15 amino acids. The V and J ends lost 4 bases and 4 bases respectively, with 15 bases between them. Germline values: CDR1 SGHDT, CDR2 YYEEEE. The CDR3 DNA reads as TGTGCCAGCAGCCTGGGCGTGGGCGTTTACAATGAGCAGTTCTTC. Translation: CASSLGVGVYNEQFF.

The V and J genes are TRBV7-2 and TRBJ2-1, with unresolved D. Germline assignment: CDR1 SGHTA and CDR2 FQGNSA. The CDR3 has 13 amino acids. The germline V and J ends were trimmed by 5 bases and 5 bases, with 10 bases remaining between them. The CDR3: CASSLGRNNEQFF. The CDR3 DNA sequence: TGTGCCAGCAGCCTAGGACGGAACAATGAGCAGTTCTTC.

This clone was counted a single time. The chain couples TRBV28 to TRBJ1-5; a possible D gene is TRBD1 (6 bases). Trimming shortened V by 6 bases and J by 9 bases, and 15 bases separated the two germline ends. Germline V CDR1 and CDR2: MDHEN, SYDVKM. CDR3 length equals 13 residues. The chain's CDR3 is CASSLAGHLPQHF. The CDR3 DNA reads TGTGCCAGCAGCCTGGCGGGACATTTGCCCCAGCATTTT.

The V and J genes are TRBV28 and TRBJ1-2, with 7 positions matching TRBD1. Germline V gene lookup returns CDR1 MDHEN and CDR2 SYDVKM. V was pared by 1 base and J by 4 bases, with 6 bases of the junction left unmatched. The CDR3 sequence is 15 residues long. CDR3 nucleotide sequence: TGTGCCAGCAGTTTATACAACGACAGGGCCTATGGCTACACCTTC. It specifies CASSLYNDRAYGYTF.

V is TRBV18 and J is TRBJ2-5; 10 bases are a match to TRBD1. The CDR3 runs 14 residues. Germline CDR1 reads KGHSH; CDR2 reads LQKENI. J was trimmed by 7 bases and V by 3 bases; bases with no gene match: 5. CDR3: CASSPPGQGLTQYF. For the CDR3, the DNA is TGTGCCAGCTCACCCCCGGGACAGGGGTTGACCCAGTACTTC. The full variable domain, completed using reference TRBV18 and TRBJ2-5, is NAGVMQNPRHLVRRRGQEARLRCSPMKGHSHVYWYRQLPEEGLKFMVYLQKENIIDESGMPKERFSAEFPKEGPSILRIQQVVRGDSAAYFCASSPPGQGLTQYFGPGTRLLVL.

This clone was seen only once. CDR3 nucleotide sequence: TGTGCCAGCAGCGCAGCCGGGACCCAGGCCCACGAGCAGTACTTC. The encoded protein is CASSAAGTQAHEQYF. The J gene is TRBJ2-7, the V gene TRBV5-4; D might be TRBD1 or TRBD2, each matching 5 bases. Germline loops: CDR1 SGHNT, CDR2 YYREEE (reference sequence). V dropped 4 bases and J dropped 5 bases, with 19 bases sitting between them. This CDR3 region has 15 residues.

This sequence joins TRBV5-4 and TRBJ1-2; 7 bases line up with TRBD1. The ends lost 4 bases at V and 5 bases at J; junction bases unmatched: 8. Germline V gives CDR1 SGHNT, CDR2 YYREEE (reference sequence). CDR3 size: 14 residues. CDR3 loop: CASSLGGQIYGYTF. CDR3 sequence (DNA): TGTGCCAGCAGCCTTGGGGGACAGATATATGGCTACACCTTC. Supplemented by reference TRBV5-4 and TRBJ1-2, the full variable domain reads ETGVTQSPTHLIKTRGQQVTLRCSSQSGHNTVSWYQQALGQGPQFIFQYYREEENGRGNFPPRFSGLQFPNYSSELNVNALELDDSALYLCASSLGGQIYGYTFGSGTRLTVV.